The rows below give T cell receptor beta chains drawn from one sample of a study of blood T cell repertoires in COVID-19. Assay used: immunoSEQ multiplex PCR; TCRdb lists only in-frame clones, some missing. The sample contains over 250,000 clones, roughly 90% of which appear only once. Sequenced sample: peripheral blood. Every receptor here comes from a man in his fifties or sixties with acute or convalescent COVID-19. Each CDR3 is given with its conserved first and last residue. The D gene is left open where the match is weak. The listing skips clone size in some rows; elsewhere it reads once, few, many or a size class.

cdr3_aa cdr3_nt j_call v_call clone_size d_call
CASSWDREEAFF TGCGCCAGCAGCTGGGACAGGGAAGAAGCTTTCTTT TRBJ1-1 TRBV5-1 NA TRBD1
CASGLAGSYEQYF TGTGCCAGCGGGCTAGCGGGGAGCTACGAGCAGTACTTC TRBJ2-7 TRBV27 NA TRBD2
CASEGVGSYEQYF TGTGCCTCCGAGGGGGTCGGGTCCTACGAGCAGTACTTC TRBJ2-7 TRBV2 few NA
CASSQIGQAGGYTF TGTGCCAGCAGCCAGATTGGACAGGCGGGTGGCTACACCTTC TRBJ1-2 TRBV5-6 NA TRBD1
CAWGEVNTEAFF TGTGCCTGGGGGGAGGTGAACACTGAAGCTTTCTTT TRBJ1-1 TRBV30 NA NA
CASGLAPGQGRGQPQHF TGTGCTAGTGGTTTAGCCCCGGGACAGGGAAGGGGTCAGCCCCAGCATTTT TRBJ1-5 TRBV12-5 NA TRBD1
CASSQDNRGGYGYTF TGTGCCAGCAGCCAAGACAACAGGGGGGGGTATGGCTACACCTTC TRBJ1-2 TRBV3-1/TRBV3-2 NA TRBD1
CASSSETTYNSPLHF TGCGCCAGCAGCTCCGAAACAACCTATAATTCACCCCTCCACTTT TRBJ1-6 TRBV5-1 once NA
CASSLGSGGSRTGELFF TGTGCCAGCAGCCTAGGGAGCGGGGGTTCGCGGACCGGGGAGCTGTTTTTT TRBJ2-2 TRBV11-3 NA TRBD2
CASSEVAGGPTPQHF TGTGCCAGCAGTGAAGTGGCAGGGGGGCCCACGCCCCAGCATTTT TRBJ1-5 TRBV6-1 NA TRBD1
CASSPMTGEAFF TGTGCCAGTAGCCCAATGACAGGGGAAGCTTTCTTT TRBJ1-1 TRBV19 NA TRBD1
CASKERGTEETQYF TGTGCCAGCAAGGAGCGGGGGACCGAAGAGACCCAGTACTTC TRBJ2-5 TRBV2 NA TRBD2
CASSLEWDRPVF TGTGCCAGCAGCTTGGAGTGGGACAGGCCTGTCTTC TRBJ1-2 TRBV5-4 NA TRBD1
CASSQSNQPQHF TGTGCCAGCAGCCAAAGCAATCAGCCCCAGCATTTT TRBJ1-5 TRBV7-9 NA NA
CASGLVLLERGAGETQYF TGTGCTAGTGGTTTGGTACTGCTGGAGCGGGGGGCGGGAGAGACCCAGTACTTC TRBJ2-5 TRBV12-5 NA TRBD2
CASSPGSSGPRGEQFF TGTGCCAGCAGCCCCGGGAGTAGCGGGCCAAGGGGTGAGCAGTTCTTC TRBJ2-1 TRBV5-4 NA TRBD2
CASSSGQGRNF TGTGCCAGCAGTTCCGGACAGGGTAGAAACTTC TRBJ2-4 TRBV2 NA TRBD1
CASSGTGIYGYTF TGTGCCAGCAGCGGCACAGGGATTTATGGCTACACCTTC TRBJ1-2 TRBV9 NA NA
CASSRREVNTEAFF TGCGCCAGCAGCCGCAGGGAGGTGAACACTGAAGCTTTCTTT TRBJ1-1 TRBV5-1 NA NA
CASSLGGQRGYNEQFF TGTGCCAGCAGCTTAGGAGGCCAGCGGGGGTACAATGAGCAGTTCTTC TRBJ2-1 TRBV5-4 NA TRBD2
CASSLGRTGEEKLFF TGTGCCAGCAGCTTGGGACGAACCGGAGAAGAAAAACTGTTTTTT TRBJ1-4 TRBV5-4 NA NA
CASSLGRENSPLHF TGCGCCAGCAGCTTGGGGCGGGAAAATTCACCCCTCCACTTT TRBJ1-6 TRBV5-1 once NA
CASSVDNYEQYF TGTGCCAGCAGCGTAGATAACTACGAGCAGTACTTC TRBJ2-7 TRBV9 NA NA
CASSRHRTFGFGQPQHF TGCGCCAGCAGTCGCCACCGGACTTTTGGATTTGGCCAGCCCCAGCATTTT TRBJ1-5 TRBV10-1 NA NA
CASTQDRAENSPLHF TGTGCCAGCACCCAGGACAGGGCCGAAAATTCACCCCTCCACTTT TRBJ1-6 TRBV5-4 NA TRBD1
CASSSFPRDNSYEQYF TGTGCCAGCAGCTCATTCCCTCGGGACAATTCCTACGAGCAGTACTTC TRBJ2-7 TRBV5-5 NA NA
CSVWDRAGANVLTF TGCAGCGTGTGGGACAGGGCTGGGGCCAACGTCCTGACTTTC TRBJ2-6 TRBV29-1 NA TRBD1
CASSSQGNTEAFF TGCGCCAGCAGCTCACAGGGGAACACTGAAGCTTTCTTT TRBJ1-1 TRBV5-1 NA NA
CASSFEGGAYNEQFF TGTGCCAGCAGCTTCGAAGGGGGCGCTTACAATGAGCAGTTCTTC TRBJ2-1 TRBV7-3 NA TRBD1
CASSEAVTGVRSGYTF TGTGCCAGCAGTGAAGCAGTGACAGGGGTTCGGAGTGGCTACACCTTC TRBJ1-2 TRBV6-1 NA TRBD1
CASTRDRGELFF TGTGCCAGCACCCGGGACAGGGGGGAGCTGTTTTTT TRBJ2-2 TRBV7-3 once TRBD1
CASSISGQGAWYGYTF TGTGCCAGTAGTATTTCCGGACAGGGGGCCTGGTATGGCTACACCTTC TRBJ1-2 TRBV19 NA TRBD1
CASSEGEMNTEAFF TGTGCCAGCAGCGAGGGAGAAATGAACACTGAAGCTTTCTTT TRBJ1-1 TRBV2 NA NA
CAINSGISTDTQYF TGTGCGATCAACTCGGGGATAAGCACAGATACGCAGTATTTT TRBJ2-3 TRBV7-9 NA NA
CSVLTGGSSYEQYF TGCAGCGTCCTCACAGGGGGTAGCTCCTACGAGCAGTACTTC TRBJ2-7 TRBV29-1 NA TRBD1
CASSQSGGGARETQYF TGTGCCAGCAGCCAATCGGGCGGGGGGGCCCGGGAGACCCAGTACTTC TRBJ2-5 TRBV3-1/TRBV3-2 NA TRBD2
CASSPIQVETQYF TGTGCCAGCTCACCAATTCAGGTGGAGACCCAGTACTTC TRBJ2-5 TRBV18 NA NA
CASSVEGAPAGTEAFF TGTGCCAGCAGCGTAGAGGGGGCCCCGGCTGGGACTGAAGCTTTCTTT TRBJ1-1 TRBV9 NA TRBD1
CASSVRDRGSKNIQYF TGTGCCAGCAGTGTGCGGGACAGGGGGTCCAAAAACATTCAGTACTTC TRBJ2-4 TRBV6-1 NA TRBD1
CASSVTSGETQYF TGTGCCAGCAGCGTGACTAGCGGGGAGACCCAGTACTTC TRBJ2-5 TRBV9 NA TRBD2
CASSDSGGAYEQYF TGTGCCAGCAGTGATAGCGGGGGGGCCTACGAGCAGTACTTC TRBJ2-7 TRBV2 few TRBD2
CASSSGQGYGYTF TGTGCCAGCAGTTCCGGACAGGGCTATGGCTACACCTTC TRBJ1-2 TRBV6-5 once TRBD1
CASSDREGPVYCGDRAEIEIF TGTGCCAGCAGCGATAGGGAGGGACCCGTCTATTGTGGGGACAGGGCAGAGATCGAGATTTTT TRBJ1-4 TRBV21-1 NA NA
CASSYWGGTKDGYTF TGTGCCAGCAGTTACTGGGGAGGGACGAAGGATGGCTACACCTTC TRBJ1-2 TRBV6-5 NA NA
CASRDRVDNSPLHF TGTGCCAGCCGGGACAGGGTCGACAATTCACCCCTCCACTTT TRBJ1-6 TRBV6-5 NA TRBD1
CSVDGSTDTQYF TGCAGCGTTGACGGGAGCACAGATACGCAGTATTTT TRBJ2-3 TRBV29-1 NA NA
CASSEWRGEINYGYTF TGCGCCAGCAGTGAGTGGCGAGGAGAGATTAACTATGGCTACACCTTC TRBJ1-2 TRBV10-2 NA NA
CASSSDTYREFGNTIYF TGTGCCAGCAGCTCAGATACCTACAGGGAGTTCGGAAACACCATATATTTT TRBJ1-3 TRBV11-2 NA NA
CASSIRDSPYGYTF TGTGCCAGCAGCATCCGGGACAGCCCTTATGGCTACACCTTC TRBJ1-2 TRBV3-1/TRBV3-2 NA TRBD1
CASSLGSSYNSPLHF TGTGCCAGCAGCTTGGGGAGCTCCTATAATTCACCCCTCCACTTT TRBJ1-6 TRBV7-9 NA NA
CASSLGLAPGYNEQFF TGTGCCAGCAGCTTAGGGCTAGCGCCGGGCTACAATGAGCAGTTCTTC TRBJ2-1 TRBV7-3 NA NA
CASSQQVVQDTQYF TGTGCCAGCAGCCAACAGGTGGTGCAAGATACGCAGTATTTT TRBJ2-3 TRBV3-1/TRBV3-2 few NA
CASSGGARNTGELFF TGTGCCAGTAGTGGGGGGGCTCGGAACACCGGGGAGCTGTTTTTT TRBJ2-2 TRBV19 NA NA
CASNPRQYNEQFF TGTGCCAGCAACCCCCGACAGTACAATGAGCAGTTCTTC TRBJ2-1 TRBV12-3/TRBV12-4 NA NA
CASSVTGGNEQYF TGTGCCAGCAGCGTGACCGGCGGCAACGAGCAGTACTTC TRBJ2-7 TRBV11-2 NA NA
CASSLGRGQVEGYTF TGTGCCAGCAGCTTAGGCCGGGGACAGGTTGAGGGCTACACCTTC TRBJ1-2 TRBV7-8 NA TRBD1
CASSLSQNGNTIYF TGCGCCAGCAGCTTGTCTCAGAATGGAAACACCATATATTTT TRBJ1-3 TRBV5-1 NA NA
CSVATGTATGELFF TGCAGCGTAGCTACCGGGACAGCCACCGGGGAGCTGTTTTTT TRBJ2-2 TRBV29-1 NA TRBD1
CASSLGSRGLPGANVLTF TGTGCCAGCAGTTTAGGGAGTCGGGGACTCCCTGGGGCCAACGTCCTGACTTTC TRBJ2-6 TRBV27 NA NA